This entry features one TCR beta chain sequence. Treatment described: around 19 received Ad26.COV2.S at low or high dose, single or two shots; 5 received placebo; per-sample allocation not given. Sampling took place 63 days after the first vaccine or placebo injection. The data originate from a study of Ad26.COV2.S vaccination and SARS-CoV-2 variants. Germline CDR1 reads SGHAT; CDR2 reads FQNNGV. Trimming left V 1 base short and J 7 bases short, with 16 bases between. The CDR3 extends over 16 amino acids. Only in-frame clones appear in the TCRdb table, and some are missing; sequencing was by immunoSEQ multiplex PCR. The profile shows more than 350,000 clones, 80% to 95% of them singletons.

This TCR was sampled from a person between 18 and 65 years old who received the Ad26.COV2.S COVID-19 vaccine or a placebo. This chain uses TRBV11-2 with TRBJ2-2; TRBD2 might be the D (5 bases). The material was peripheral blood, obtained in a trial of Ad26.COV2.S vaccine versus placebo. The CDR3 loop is CASSLAAGSLDGELFF. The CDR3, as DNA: TGTGCCAGCAGCTTAGCGGCGGGCTCTTTGGACGGGGAGCTGTTTTTT.